This is a list of T cell receptor beta chains from one sample in a study of a mutant IDH1 vaccine in newly diagnosed glioma. This table comes from immunoSEQ multiplex PCR, and its TCRdb copy is limited to in-frame clones, with some not included. The data contain tens of thousands of clones, about 83% of them singletons. The sequencing used PBMCs, collected from a glioma patient treated with radiotherapy, temozolomide or both. All receptors derive from a woman between 50 and 59 years old with glioma. Each CDR3 is given with its conserved first and last residue. Each record gives: D gene, clone size, J gene, V gene, CDR3 protein, CDR3 DNA. D genes are given only for firm matches. Size values are once, few and many counts, or a class for expanded clones, and some rows have none.

>TRBD1|-|TRBJ1-1|TRBV5-1
CASSSDRGLGAFF
TGCGCCAGCAGCTCGGACAGGGGTTTGGGTGCTTTCTTT
>-|-|TRBJ2-3|TRBV6-1
CASSPSITDTQYF
TGTGCCAGCAGTCCGTCAATCACAGATACGCAGTATTTT
>TRBD1|-|TRBJ2-7|TRBV5-1
CASSLGTGGGYEQYF
TGCGCCAGCAGCTTGGGGACAGGGGGCGGATACGAGCAGTACTTC
>-|-|TRBJ1-4|TRBV6-5
CASRAGLATNEKLFF
TGTGCCAGCAGGGCGGGGCTTGCAACTAATGAAAAACTGTTTTTT
>-|-|TRBJ1-1|TRBV30
CAWGGRQAFF
TGTGCCTGGGGGGGTCGTCAAGCTTTCTTT
>-|-|TRBJ1-1|TRBV5-1
CASSLEMNTEAFF
TGCGCCAGCAGCTTGGAGATGAACACTGAAGCTTTCTTT
>-|few|TRBJ1-1|TRBV29-1
CSVAEGNTEAFF
TGCAGCGTTGCGGAGGGGAACACTGAAGCTTTCTTT
>-|-|TRBJ2-6|TRBV7-2
CASSLTPQGQWTGANVLTF
TGTGCCAGCAGCTTAACTCCGCAGGGACAATGGACTGGGGCCAACGTCCTGACTTTC
>TRBD1|-|TRBJ2-7|TRBV6-1
CASSEEAGGPYEQYF
TGTGCCAGCAGTGAAGAAGCAGGGGGTCCCTACGAGCAGTACTTC
>-|-|TRBJ2-6|TRBV7-6
CASSGGGGAGANVLTF
TGTGCCAGCAGCGGTGGAGGGGGAGCTGGGGCCAACGTCCTGACTTTC
>-|-|TRBJ2-5|TRBV14
CASSQLTVQETQYF
TGTGCCAGCAGCCAACTGACAGTCCAAGAGACCCAGTACTTC
>TRBD1|-|TRBJ1-6|TRBV7-2
CASSPRQGVGSPLHF
TGTGCCAGCAGCCCGCGACAGGGGGTAGGATCACCCCTCCACTTT
>TRBD1|-|TRBJ1-1|TRBV5-1
CASSLSKTGAPNTEAFF
TGCGCCAGCAGCTTATCAAAAACAGGGGCACCGAACACTGAAGCTTTCTTT
>TRBD1|-|TRBJ1-1|TRBV9
CASSPNRGDTEAFF
TGTGCCAGCAGCCCAAACAGGGGTGACACTGAAGCTTTCTTT
>-|-|TRBJ2-7|TRBV6-5
CASSRTGLEQYF
TGTGCCAGCAGTCGTACAGGCCTCGAGCAGTACTTC
>-|-|TRBJ2-5|TRBV6-1
CASSEGGNPPGTQYF
TGTGCCAGCAGTGAAGGGGGGAACCCCCCTGGGACCCAGTACTTC
>-|-|TRBJ1-1|TRBV5-1
CASSRGGGTDTEAFF
TGCGCCAGCAGCAGAGGCGGGGGTACGGACACTGAAGCTTTCTTT
>TRBD1|-|TRBJ1-5|TRBV19
CASSIWTGGNQPQHF
TGTGCCAGTAGTATTTGGACAGGTGGAAATCAGCCCCAGCATTTT
>-|-|TRBJ1-5|TRBV4-1
CASSQDVGVGQPQHF
TGCGCCAGCAGCCAAGATGTAGGGGTGGGACAGCCCCAGCATTTT
>TRBD1|few|TRBJ1-6|TRBV5-4
CASSLAGQGFSPLHF
TGTGCCAGCAGCTTGGCGGGACAGGGATTCTCACCCCTCCACTTT
>-|-|TRBJ2-2|TRBV6-6
CASRLGLPNTGELFF
TGTGCCAGCAGGCTGGGACTCCCGAACACCGGGGAGCTGTTTTTT
>TRBD1|-|TRBJ1-1|TRBV13
CASSSSGTGFNEAFF
TGTGCCAGCAGCTCATCCGGGACAGGGTTCAATGAAGCTTTCTTT
>-|few|TRBJ2-1|TRBV7-7
CASSLRGGNEQFF
TGTGCCAGCAGCTTACGAGGGGGCAATGAGCAGTTCTTC
>TRBD2|-|TRBJ2-7|TRBV18
CASSSLAGASYEQYF
TGTGCCAGCTCATCACTAGCGGGGGCGTCCTACGAGCAGTACTTC
>TRBD1|-|TRBJ1-5|TRBV19
CASSMRDRAQPQHF
TGTGCCAGTAGTATGAGGGACAGGGCCCAGCCCCAGCATTTT
>TRBD1|-|TRBJ2-3|TRBV5-1
CASSPTGGADTQYF
TGCGCCAGCAGCCCGACAGGGGGCGCAGATACGCAGTATTTT
>-|-|TRBJ2-7|TRBV13
CASSGTDDSSYEQYF
TGTGCCAGCAGCGGCACGGACGATAGCTCCTACGAGCAGTACTTC
>TRBD2|-|TRBJ2-7|TRBV5-4
CASSPGGEYEQYF
TGTGCCAGCAGCCCGGGGGGGGAATACGAGCAGTACTTC